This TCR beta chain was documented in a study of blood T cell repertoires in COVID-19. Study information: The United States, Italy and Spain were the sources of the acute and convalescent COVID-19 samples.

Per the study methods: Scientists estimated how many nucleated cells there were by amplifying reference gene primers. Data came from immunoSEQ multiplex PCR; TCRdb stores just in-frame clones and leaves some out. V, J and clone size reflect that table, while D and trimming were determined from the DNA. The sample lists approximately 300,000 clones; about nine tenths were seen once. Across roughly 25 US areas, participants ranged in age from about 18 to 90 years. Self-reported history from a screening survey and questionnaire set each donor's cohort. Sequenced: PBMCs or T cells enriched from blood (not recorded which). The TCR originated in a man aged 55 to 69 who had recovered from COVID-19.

CDR3 amino acids: CASSRLAGTEYF. The DNA for the CDR3 is TGTGCCAGCAGCCGACTAGCGGGGACTGAGTACTTC. V usage is TRBV7-2 and J usage is TRBJ2-7; 11 nucleotides match TRBD2. The junction had 5 bases not matched to a gene; V was cut back by 5 bases and J by 11 bases. CDR1 and CDR2 from the germline V gene are SGHTA and FQGNSA. The CDR3 is 12 amino acids.